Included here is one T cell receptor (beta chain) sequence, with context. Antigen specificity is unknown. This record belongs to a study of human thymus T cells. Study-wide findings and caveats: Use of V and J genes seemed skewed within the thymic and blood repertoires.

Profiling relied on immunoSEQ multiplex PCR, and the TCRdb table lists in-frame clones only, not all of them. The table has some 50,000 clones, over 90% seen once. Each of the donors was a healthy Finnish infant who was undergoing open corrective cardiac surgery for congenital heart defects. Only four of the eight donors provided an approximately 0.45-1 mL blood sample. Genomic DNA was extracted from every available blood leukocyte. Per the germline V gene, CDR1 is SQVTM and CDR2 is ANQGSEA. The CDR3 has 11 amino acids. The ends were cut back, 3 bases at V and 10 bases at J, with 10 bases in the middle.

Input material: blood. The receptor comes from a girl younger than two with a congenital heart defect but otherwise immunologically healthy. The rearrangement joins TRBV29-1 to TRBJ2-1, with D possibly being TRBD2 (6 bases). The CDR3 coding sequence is TGCAGCGTTGAGGGGAGGCAGGAGCAGTTCTTC. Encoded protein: CSVEGRQEQFF.